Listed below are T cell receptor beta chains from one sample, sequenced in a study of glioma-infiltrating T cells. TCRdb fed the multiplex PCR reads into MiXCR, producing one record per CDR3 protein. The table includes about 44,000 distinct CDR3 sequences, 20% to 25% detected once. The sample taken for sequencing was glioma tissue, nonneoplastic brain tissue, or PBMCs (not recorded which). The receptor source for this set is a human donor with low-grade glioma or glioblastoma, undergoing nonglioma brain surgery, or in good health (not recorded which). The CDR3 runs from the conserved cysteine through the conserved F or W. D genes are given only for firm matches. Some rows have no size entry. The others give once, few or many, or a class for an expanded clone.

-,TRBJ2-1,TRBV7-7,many,CASSPLGTYDRPNEQFF,TGTGCCAGCAGCCCCCTCGGGACCTACGACAGACCCAATGAGCAGTTCTTC
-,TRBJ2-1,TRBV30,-,CAWSVSGNEQFF,TGTGCCTGGAGTGTCAGCGGCAATGAGCAGTTCTTC
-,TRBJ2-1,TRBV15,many,CATSRPGDLSSYNEQFF,TGTGCCACCAGCAGACCGGGGGACCTAAGCTCCTACAATGAGCAGTTCTTC
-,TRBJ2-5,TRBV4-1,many,CASSQVQGTHQETQYF,TGCGCCAGCAGCCAAGTGCAAGGCACCCACCAAGAGACCCAGTACTTC
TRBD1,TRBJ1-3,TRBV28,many,CASRGTVLSGNTIYF,TGTGCCAGCAGGGGGACAGTCCTCTCTGGAAACACCATATATTTT
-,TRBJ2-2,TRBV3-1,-,CASSQAGVVNTGELFF,TGTGCCAGCAGCCAAGCGGGGGTGGTGAACACCGGGGAGCTGTTTTTT
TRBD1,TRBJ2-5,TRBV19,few,CASTDRGLQETQYF,TGTGCCAGTACGGACAGGGGGCTACAAGAGACCCAGTACTTC
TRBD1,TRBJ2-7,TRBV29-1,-,CSVVEWTGSYEQYF,TGCAGCGTGGTGGAGTGGACAGGATCCTACGAGCAGTACTTC
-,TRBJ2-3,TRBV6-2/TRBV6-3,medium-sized,CAIRPTDVGTQYF,TGTGCCATTCGACCCACTGATGTTGGTACGCAGTATTTT
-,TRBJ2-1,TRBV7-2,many,CASSPVNEQFF,TGTGCCAGCAGCCCGGTTAATGAGCAGTTCTTC
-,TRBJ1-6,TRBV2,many,CASSEWGSDSPLHF,TGTGCCAGCAGTGAGTGGGGGTCGGATTCACCCCTCCACTTT
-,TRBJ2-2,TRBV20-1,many,CSARATRNTGELFF,TGCAGTGCTAGAGCTACTAGGAACACCGGGGAGCTGTTTTTT
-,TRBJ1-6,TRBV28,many,CASSPWTVNSPLHF,TGTGCCAGCAGTCCCTGGACGGTGAATTCACCCCTCCACTTT
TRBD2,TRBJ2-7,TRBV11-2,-,CASSLGSSGAYEQYF,TGTGCCAGCAGCTTAGGGTCTAGCGGGGCATACGAGCAGTACTTC
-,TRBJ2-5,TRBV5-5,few,CASSLEEVSGETQYF,TGTGCCAGCAGCTTGGAGGAAGTATCAGGGGAGACCCAGTACTTC
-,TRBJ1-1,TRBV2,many,CASSEIGTTEAFF,TGTGCCAGCAGTGAGATAGGGACCACTGAAGCTTTCTTT
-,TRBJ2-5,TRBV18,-,CASSVRGETQYF,TGTGCCAGCTCAGTTCGCGGAGAGACCCAGTACTTC
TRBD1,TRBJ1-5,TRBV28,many,CASRRGQGKSQPQHF,TGTGCCAGCAGGCGGGGACAGGGGAAATCTCAGCCCCAGCATTTT
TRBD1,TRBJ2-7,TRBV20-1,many,CSARTRDSFIEQYF,TGCAGTGCTAGAACCCGGGACAGCTTTATAGAGCAGTACTTC
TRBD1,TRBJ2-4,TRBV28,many,CATGDRAKNIQYF,TGTGCCACCGGGGACAGAGCCAAAAACATTCAGTACTTC
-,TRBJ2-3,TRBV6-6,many,CASSYSKVPRGYF,TGTGCCAGCAGTTACTCAAAAGTCCCAAGGGGGTATTTT
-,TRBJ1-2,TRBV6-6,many,CASSYSGRAWYGYTF,TGTGCCAGCAGTTACTCGGGCAGGGCATGGTATGGCTACACCTTC
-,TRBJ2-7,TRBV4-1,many,CASSQDEVSYEQYF,TGCGCCAGCAGCCAAGATGAGGTCTCCTACGAGCAGTACTTC
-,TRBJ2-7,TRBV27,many,CASSYNYEQYF,TGTGCCAGCAGTTACAACTACGAGCAGTACTTC
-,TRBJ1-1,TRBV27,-,CASSLRCNTEAFF,TGCGCCAGCAGTTTACGGTGTAACACTGAAGCTTTCTTT
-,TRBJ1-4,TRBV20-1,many,CSASRGMGEKLFF,TGCAGTGCTAGTAGAGGGATGGGTGAAAAACTGTTTTTT
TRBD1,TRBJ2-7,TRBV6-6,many,CASSYNRGAYEQYF,TGTGCCAGCAGTTACAACAGGGGGGCCTACGAGCAGTACTTC
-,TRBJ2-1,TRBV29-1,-,CSVTGAINEQFF,TGCAGCGTTACGGGGGCAATCAATGAGCAGTTCTTC
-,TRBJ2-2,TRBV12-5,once,CASGPRGSWNTGELFF,TGTGCTAGTGGACCCCGGGGGTCGTGGAACACCGGGGAGCTGTTTTTT
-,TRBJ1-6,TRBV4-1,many,CASSQDFPGVGGFNSPLHF,TGCGCCAGCAGCCAAGATTTTCCAGGTGTCGGGGGTTTTAATTCACCCCTCCACTTT
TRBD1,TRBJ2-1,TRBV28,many,CASSFVDRGPEGQFF,TGTGCCAGCAGTTTTGTGGACAGGGGGCCAGAAGGGCAGTTCTTC
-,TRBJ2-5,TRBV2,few,CASSENPAGPPQETQYF,TGTGCCAGCAGTGAAAATCCGGCAGGGCCCCCACAAGAGACCCAGTACTTC
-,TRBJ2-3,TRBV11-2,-,CASSLVTSDTQYF,TGTGCCAGCAGCTTAGTGACGTCAGATACGCAGTATTTT
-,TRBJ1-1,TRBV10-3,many,CAISELLGERTEAFF,TGTGCCATCAGTGAGTTATTGGGGGAAAGAACTGAAGCTTTCTTT
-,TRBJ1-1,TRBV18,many,CASSPLTMNTEAFF,TGTGCCAGCTCCCCGCTGACCATGAACACTGAAGCTTTCTTT
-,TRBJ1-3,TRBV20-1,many,CSAREAGNTIYF,TGCAGTGCTAGAGAGGCTGGAAACACCATATATTTT
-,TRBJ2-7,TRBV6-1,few,CASSPPEGRSSYEQYF,TGTGCCAGCAGTCCCCCGGAAGGCCGCAGCTCCTACGAGCAGTACTTC
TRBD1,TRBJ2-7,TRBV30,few,CAWSGQGAHYEQYF,TGTGCCTGGTCCGGACAGGGGGCTCACTACGAGCAGTACTTC
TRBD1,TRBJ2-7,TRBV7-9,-,CASSPGTDYKQYF,TGTGCCAGCAGTCCCGGGACAGATTACAAGCAGTACTTC
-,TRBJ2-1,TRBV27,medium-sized,CASKPSEDNEQFF,TGTGCCAGCAAACCTAGCGAAGACAATGAGCAGTTCTTC
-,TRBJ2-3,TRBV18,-,CASSPESDDTQYF,TGTGCCAGCTCACCAGAATCGGACGATACGCAGTATTTT
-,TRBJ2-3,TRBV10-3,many,CAISAGVGGPNTQYF,TGTGCCATCAGTGCCGGTGTCGGGGGGCCCAATACGCAGTATTTT
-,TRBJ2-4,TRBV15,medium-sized,CATSDENIQYF,TGTGCCACCAGCGATGAAAACATTCAGTACTTC
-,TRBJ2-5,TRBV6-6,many,CASSYSFSVAEETQYF,TGTGCCAGCAGTTACTCCTTTAGCGTAGCGGAAGAGACCCAGTACTTC
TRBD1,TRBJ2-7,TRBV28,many,CASNPGTGAYEQYF,TGTGCCAGCAACCCCGGGACAGGGGCCTACGAGCAGTACTTC
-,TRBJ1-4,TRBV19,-,CASRRINEKLFF,TGTGCCAGTAGGCGGATTAATGAAAAACTGTTTTTT
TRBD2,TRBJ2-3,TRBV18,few,CASSPRQRGGTDTQYF,TGTGCCAGCTCACCACGCCAGCGGGGGGGCACAGATACGCAGTATTTT
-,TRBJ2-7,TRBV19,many,CASSMTGKYEQYF,TGTGCCAGTAGTATGACCGGGAAGTACGAGCAGTACTTC
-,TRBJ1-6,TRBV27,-,CASSPTFSAYNSLLHF,TGTGCCAGCAGTCCGACGTTTTCCGCTTATAATTCACTCCTCCACTTT
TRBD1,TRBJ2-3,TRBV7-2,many,CASSLTGVTTDTQYF,TGTGCCAGCAGCCTGACAGGGGTCACCACAGATACGCAGTATTTT